A selection of T cell receptor beta chains follows, all from one sample in a study of shared clonotypes between healthy human individuals. TCRdb keeps only in-frame clones here, not all; method: immunoSEQ multiplex PCR. Here the sample spans about 960,000 clones, 76% being singletons. The sequenced sample consisted of memory CD4+ T cells sorted from blood. The receptors come from a man younger than 35 in good health. The CDR3 runs from the conserved cysteine through the conserved F or W. Fields, in order: V gene, J gene, CDR3 protein.

TRBV28	TRBJ2-2	CASSSPTGGIGELFF
TRBV27	TRBJ2-2	CASRNLAGAGELFF
TRBV7-9	TRBJ1-1	CASSFRTGRGTEAFF
TRBV18	TRBJ1-4	CASSPSWDNEKLFF
TRBV19	TRBJ2-7	CASRDSLTYEQYF
TRBV2	TRBJ2-2	CASRGQAGELFF
TRBV27	TRBJ1-5	CASSRGGVQPQHF
TRBV28	TRBJ1-5	CASSLVQGAGQPQHF
TRBV2	TRBJ2-5	CASTGWQETQYF
TRBV6-1	TRBJ1-3	CASSEDGGNTIYF
TRBV6-1	TRBJ2-2	CASSETGLGPGELFF
TRBV6-5	TRBJ1-2	CASRGRGVGNYGYTF
TRBV4-2	TRBJ1-5	CASSLRDSSDQPQHF
TRBV9	TRBJ2-1	CASSVSGGARNEQFF
TRBV30	TRBJ2-2	CAWSVRALANTGELFF
TRBV30	TRBJ2-6	CASSRGSGANVLTF
TRBV6-1	TRBJ2-7	CASTRGGGFNEQYF
TRBV28	TRBJ1-2	CASSFDYIAAVYGYTF
TRBV19	TRBJ1-1	CASSIPTRGTEAFF
TRBV7-8	TRBJ2-3	CASSIRGTTDTQYF
TRBV7-2	TRBJ1-3	CASSRRDGGNTIYF
TRBV7-9	TRBJ2-5	CASSLVGGQQETQYF
TRBV6-5	TRBJ1-1	CASSTRGGVEAFF
TRBV5-1	TRBJ2-3	CASSSDKSTDTQYF
TRBV7-9	TRBJ1-1	CASSLDGSTEAFF
TRBV15	TRBJ1-2	CATSRDRGQGYGYTF
TRBV10-3	TRBJ2-5	CAISDHKTSGGETQYF
TRBV28	TRBJ2-5	CASMALGETQYF
TRBV5-4	TRBJ2-2	CASSPGASGNTGELFF
TRBV30	TRBJ2-7	CAWSDNYEQYF
TRBV25-1	TRBJ1-4	CASTDGGNEKLFF
TRBV7-9	TRBJ1-5	CASSFGTGGEEQPQHF
TRBV6-1	TRBJ2-7	CASSKSEQYF
TRBV7-2	TRBJ2-5	CASSLPRGNSQETQYF
TRBV5-8	TRBJ2-5	CASSGGQGGTIETQYF
TRBV2	TRBJ1-2	CASSRQENYGYTF
TRBV2	TRBJ2-2	CASSVIDSTTGELFF
TRBV13	TRBJ2-7	CASSLAPGLGSYEQYF
TRBV5-1	TRBJ1-1	CASSRSGTRGFTEAFF
TRBV13	TRBJ1-6	CASSLGQGASISPLHF
TRBV10-3	TRBJ2-7	CAISDPLFYEQYF